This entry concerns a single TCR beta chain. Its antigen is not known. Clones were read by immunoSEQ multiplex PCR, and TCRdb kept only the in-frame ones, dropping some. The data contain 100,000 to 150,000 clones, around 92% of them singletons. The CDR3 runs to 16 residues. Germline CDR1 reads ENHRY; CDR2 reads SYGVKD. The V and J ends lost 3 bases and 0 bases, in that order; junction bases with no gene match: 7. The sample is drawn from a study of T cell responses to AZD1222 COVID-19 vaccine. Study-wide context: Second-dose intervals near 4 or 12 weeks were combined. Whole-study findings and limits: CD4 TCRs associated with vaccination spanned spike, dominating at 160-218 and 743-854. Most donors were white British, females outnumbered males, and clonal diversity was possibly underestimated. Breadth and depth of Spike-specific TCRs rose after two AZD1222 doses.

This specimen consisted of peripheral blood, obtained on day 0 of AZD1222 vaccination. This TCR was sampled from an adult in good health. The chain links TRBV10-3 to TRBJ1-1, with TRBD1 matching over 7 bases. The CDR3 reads CAISDRPGTVNTEAFF. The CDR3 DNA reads TGTGCCATCAGTGATCGTCCCGGGACAGTGAACACTGAAGCTTTCTTT.